The 27 T cell receptor beta chains reported below all come from one sample, sequenced in a study of monozygotic twins with inflammatory bowel disease. Reprocessing the 5' RACE reads, TCRdb reports a single entry for every CDR3 protein and omits DNA. Found here are fewer than 550,000 distinct CDR3 sequences; the top ten clones hold 2% to 2.5%. The material sequenced was blood. The source is a human donor with ulcerative colitis or Crohn's disease, or a healthy co-twin of an affected twin (not recorded which).

The chain recombines TRBV4-2 with TRBJ1-1; there is no DNA to check the TCRdb D call of TRBD1. There are 15 residues in the CDR3. The V gene's germline CDR1 is LGHNA and CDR2 YNFKEQ. CDR3 protein: CASSHGVGDRAEAFF.

This sequence joins TRBV7-3 and TRBJ2-4; TCRdb's D call, TRBD1, is unchecked because there is no DNA. The CDR3 loop spans 15 amino acids. The germline CDR1 and CDR2 sequences are SGHTA and FQGTGA. CDR3 loop: CASSLGGGSKNIQYF.

The chain combines TRBV5-5 with TRBJ1-4. CDR1 is SGHKS and CDR2 is YYEKEE in the germline V gene (reference sequence). CDR3 length equals 14 residues. The chain's CDR3 is CASSLAELNENCFF.

The chain recombines TRBV12-3 or TRBV12-4 with TRBJ2-1; absent DNA, TCRdb's TRBD1 call cannot be checked. The CDR3 has 11 amino acids. CDR3 protein: CASSRVSGQFF.

The chain couples TRBV4-3 to TRBJ2-7; the TRBD2 assignment by TCRdb is unverifiable without DNA. The CDR3 has 14 amino acids. Germline lookup yields CDR1 LGHNA and CDR2 YSLEER. CDR3 amino acids: CASSPGHSNYEQYF.

The chain couples TRBV27 to TRBJ2-2; TCRdb's D gene call, TRBD1, goes unchecked for lack of DNA. Germline lookup yields CDR1 MNHEY and CDR2 SMNVEV (reference sequence). The CDR3 is 16 residues long. The CDR3 sequence: CASSFSTGTGTGELFF.

The chain has TRBV10-3 and TRBJ2-5; TCRdb outputs TRBD1, but without DNA this stays unchecked. The CDR3 runs 15 residues. Germline values: CDR1 ENHRY, CDR2 SYGVKD. CDR3 protein: CAISDSRVNRETQYF.

The chain couples TRBV9 to TRBJ1-1; TCRdb picks TRBD1, but there is no DNA to check that call. Germline values: CDR1 SGDLS, CDR2 YYNGEE. CDR3 length: 15 amino acids. The chain's CDR3 is CASSVGGTGAAEAFF.

J is TRBJ2-4 and V is TRBV20-1. The CDR3 has 15 amino acids. Germline V gene lookup returns CDR1 DFQATT and CDR2 SNEGSKA (reference sequence). The CDR3 is CSARKVTVGKNIQYF.

The chain links TRBV29-1 to TRBJ2-7. This CDR3 comprises 12 residues. Per the germline V gene, CDR1 is SQVTM and CDR2 is ANQGSEA. CDR3 sequence: CSAASGLYEQYF.

The chain recombines TRBV19 with TRBJ2-1; TCRdb's D gene call, TRBD2, goes unchecked for lack of DNA. In germline, CDR1 is LNHDA, CDR2 SQIVND (reference sequence). This CDR3 has 15 residues. The CDR3 loop reads CASLRTSGRRDEQFF. Combining the CDR3 with reference TRBV19 and TRBJ2-1 gives the whole variable domain DGGITQSPKYLFRKEGQNVTLSCEQNLNHDAMYWYRQDPGQGLRLIYYSQIVNDFQKGDIAEGYSVSREKKESFPLTVTSAQKNPTAFYLCASLRTSGRRDEQFFGPGTRLTVL.

The J gene is TRBJ2-5, the V gene TRBV19; the D call from TCRdb, TRBD1, cannot be confirmed without DNA. Per germline, CDR1 LNHDA and CDR2 SQIVND (reference sequence). The CDR3 covers 14 residues. The CDR3 sequence is CASSIPGQGQTQYF.

This CDR3 is CASSLEGLAGVNEQFF. The chain carries TRBV7-9 and TRBJ2-1; TCRdb selects TRBD2, and the lack of DNA leaves this call unchecked. CDR1 SEHNR and CDR2 FQNEAQ come from the germline V gene (reference sequence). CDR3 length equals 16 residues.

The J gene is TRBJ2-2, the V gene TRBV20-1. This CDR3 region has 12 residues. Germline V gene sequence: CDR1 DFQATT, CDR2 SNEGSKA (reference sequence). Here the CDR3 reads CSAQDGTGELFF.

The gene calls are TRBV20-1 and TRBJ2-1. The germline V gene encodes CDR1 DFQATT and CDR2 SNEGSKA (reference sequence). The CDR3 has 14 amino acids. CDR3 region: CSAEGGSSYNEQFF.

The chain carries TRBV6-5 and TRBJ2-7. This CDR3 has 13 amino acids. Germline V gene lookup returns CDR1 MNHEY and CDR2 SVGAGI. The CDR3 protein is CASIDATSYEQYF.

V usage is TRBV20-1 and J usage is TRBJ2-1; the TCRdb D gene call, TRBD2, has no DNA to confirm it. Germline values: CDR1 DFQATT, CDR2 SNEGSKA (reference sequence). The CDR3 spans 14 residues. The CDR3 reads CSARVPPSVMDQFF.

This chain uses TRBV11-1 with TRBJ2-5; the D call of TRBD1 rests on TCRdb alone, since no DNA is present to check it. The CDR3 sequence is 21 residues long. The germline CDR1 and CDR2 sequences are SGHAT and FQDESV (reference sequence). The CDR3 spells CASSTIPALLSIDSVQETQYF. Drawing the rest from reference TRBV11-1 and TRBJ2-5, the complete variable domain is EAEVAQSPRYKITEKSQAVAFWCDPISGHATLYWYRQILGQGPELLVQFQDESVVDDSQLPKDRFSAERLKGVDSTLKIQPAELGDSAMYLCASSTIPALLSIDSVQETQYFGPGTRLLVL.

CDR3 sequence reads: CSATDPLEMYEQYF. The gene calls are TRBV20-1 and TRBJ2-7; TCRdb proposes TRBD2, but this gene call is untestable without DNA. The CDR3 contains 14 residues. Germline CDR1 reads DFQATT; CDR2 reads SNEGSKA (reference sequence).

This rearrangement joins TRBV4-2 to TRBJ1-1. The germline CDR1 and CDR2 sequences are LGHNA and YNFKEQ. The CDR3 sequence is 13 residues long. The CDR3 sequence is CASSQGTVTEAFF.

The chain joins TRBV12-3 or TRBV12-4 to TRBJ1-5; no DNA is available, so the TRBD1 call from TCRdb remains unchecked. The CDR3 totals 12 residues. The CDR3 here is CASSPHGEPQHF.

The V gene is TRBV7-2, the J gene TRBJ1-3. The CDR3 covers 14 residues. CDR1 is SGHTA, CDR2 FQGNSA, per germline. CDR3 sequence: CASSLQVVGNTIYF.

The rearrangement joins TRBV7-9 to TRBJ2-7. CDR3 size: 14 residues. Germline-derived CDR1 and CDR2 are SEHNR and FQNEAQ (reference sequence). The chain's CDR3 is CASSSSGTSYEQYF.

The chain carries TRBV19 and TRBJ1-5; lacking DNA, the TRBD1 call made by TCRdb goes unchecked. Germline V lookup: CDR1 LNHDA, CDR2 SQIVND (reference sequence). CDR3 length equals 14 residues. The CDR3 spells CASQSGGGNQPQHF.

V is TRBV30 and J is TRBJ2-5; TCRdb returns TRBD2, unconfirmable since there is no DNA. Germline assignment: CDR1 GTSNPN and CDR2 SVGIG (reference sequence). The CDR3 is 13 residues long. The CDR3 sequence is CAWSPTSLGTQYF.

The chain joins TRBV28 to TRBJ2-2; as DNA is missing, the TRBD1 call by TCRdb cannot be tested. The CDR3 has 17 amino acids. Per the germline V gene, CDR1 is MDHEN and CDR2 is SYDVKM. CDR3: CASSKGGINANTGELFF.

CDR3 residues: CASSAGRNTEAFF. The gene calls are TRBV16 and TRBJ1-1. The CDR3 has 13 amino acids. Germline CDR1 KGHSY, CDR2 FQNENV.